Below are 14 T cell receptor beta chains sequenced from a single sample in a study of blood T cell repertoires in COVID-19. Sequencing was performed with immunoSEQ multiplex PCR; in TCRdb, only in-frame clones are kept and a portion is missing. The sample carries tens of thousands of clones, roughly 86% recorded once. Sequencing was performed on peripheral blood. These receptor sequences come from a human donor in a cohort sampled during active COVID-19.

The chain links TRBV21-1 to TRBJ2-7; the table's D call, TRBD1, has no DNA check behind it. TRBV21-1 is marked as a pseudogene. This CDR3 is built from 14 residues. CDR3 amino acids: CASSKAAGGFEQYF. The DNA for the CDR3 is TGTGCCAGCAGCAAGGCGGCAGGGGGCTTCGAGCAGTACTTC.

CDR3 residues: CASSPTLWLAGKTQYF. The CDR3 DNA reads TGTGCCAGCAGCCCGACGCTCTGGCTAGCTGGGAAGACCCAGTACTTC. J is TRBJ2-5 and V is TRBV11-2, with D perhaps TRBD2 (5 bases). Germline CDR1 is SGHAT and CDR2 is FQNNGV. Between the trimmed V and J ends, which lost 5 bases and 6 bases, there was a span of 22 bases. CDR3 length: 16 amino acids. Full variable domain (rest looked up from reference TRBV11-2 and TRBJ2-5): EAGVAQSPRYKIIEKRQSVAFWCNPISGHATLYWYQQILGQGPKLLIQFQNNGVVDDSQLPKDRFSAERLKGVDSTLKIQPAKLEDSAVYLCASSPTLWLAGKTQYFGPGTRLLVL.

The J gene is TRBJ1-2, the V gene TRBV28; a possible D gene is TRBD1 (6 bases). Germline-derived CDR1 and CDR2 are MDHEN and SYDVKM. Trimming left V 10 bases short and J 7 bases short, with 16 bases between. The CDR3 sequence is 12 residues long. The CDR3 protein is CATYTGYRGYTF. DNA of the CDR3: TGTGCCACCTATACAGGGTATCGTGGCTACACCTTC.

The chain couples TRBV9 to TRBJ1-2; TRBD1 might be the D (6 bases). Germline CDR1 is SGDLS and CDR2 is YYNGEE. Between the trimmed V and J ends, which lost 4 bases and 4 bases, there was a span of 17 bases. The CDR3 length is 15 residues. The CDR3 here is CASSLDIDRFYGYTF. The CDR3 nucleotides read TGTGCCAGCAGCCTCGACATAGACAGGTTCTATGGCTACACCTTC.

This CDR3 reads CASRVAGAGANVLTF. The CDR3 DNA sequence: TGTGCCAGCAGAGTCGCGGGGGCTGGGGCCAACGTCCTGACTTTC. The V gene is TRBV7-8, the J gene TRBJ2-6, with 7 positions matching TRBD2. The CDR3 contains 15 residues. Germline values: CDR1 SGHVS, CDR2 FQNEAQ. V lost 6 bases, J lost 2 bases, and 4 bases stayed unmatched.

The genes are TRBV24-1 and TRBJ1-4; maybe TRBD1 (5 bases). Trimming took off 3 bases at V and 11 bases at J, with 12 bases between the two ends. The CDR3 consists of 13 residues. Germline V gives CDR1 KGHDR, CDR2 SFDVKD. DNA of the CDR3: TGTGCCACCAGTGATGGAGGGGACGATAAACTGTTTTTT. Protein: CATSDGGDDKLFF.

This clone was seen just once. The J gene is TRBJ2-2, the V gene TRBV12-5; D uncertain. Germline assignment: CDR1 LGHNT and CDR2 FRNRAP. The V end was cut by 4 bases, the J end by 2 bases, with 5 bases between. This CDR3 has 13 amino acids. The CDR3 DNA sequence: TGTGCTAGTGGTTCCGTAAACACCGGGGAGCTGTTTTTT. This sequence encodes CASGSVNTGELFF.

This clone was counted a few times. The sample has other DNA sequences that encode this CDR3 too. This sequence joins TRBV4-2 and TRBJ2-5; D perhaps matches TRBD1 (6 bases). Germline-derived CDR1 and CDR2 are LGHNA and YNFKEQ. Trimming stripped 0 bases from V and 4 bases from J, with 9 bases between. The CDR3 runs to 14 residues. DNA of the CDR3: TGTGCCAGCAGCCAAGATTTCAGGGGAGAGACCCAGTACTTC. Its protein product is CASSQDFRGETQYF.

This rearrangement joins TRBV19 to TRBJ1-3; TRBD1 aligns across 7 bases. Germline lookup yields CDR1 LNHDA and CDR2 SQIVND (reference sequence). The J segment lost 6 bases and the V segment lost 7 bases, leaving 18 bases of the junction unmatched. CDR3 length equals 17 residues. The DNA for the CDR3 is TGTGCCAGTACCGATCCACGGGCGACAGGGATCGAAAACACCATATATTTT. Translation: CASTDPRATGIENTIYF.

V usage is TRBV10-1 and J usage is TRBJ2-2, with D possibly matching TRBD2 (6 bases). This CDR3 comprises 16 residues. Trimming left V 5 bases short and J 3 bases short, with 16 bases between. CDR1 is WNHNN, CDR2 SYGVQD, per germline (reference sequence). CDR3: CASSSRRAPDTGELFF. DNA for the CDR3: TGCGCCAGCAGTAGTAGGAGGGCTCCGGACACCGGGGAGCTGTTTTTT.

The gene calls are TRBV19 and TRBJ1-4, with D perhaps matching TRBD1 (6 bases). The ends were cut back, 6 bases at V and 3 bases at J, with 14 bases in the middle. Germline CDR1 is LNHDA and CDR2 is SQIVND (reference sequence). This CDR3 is 15 amino acids long. The CDR3 sequence is CASRDQGLANEKLFF. Written as DNA, the CDR3 is TGTGCCAGTAGGGACCAGGGGTTGGCTAATGAAAAACTGTTTTTT.

The V gene is TRBV25-1, the J gene TRBJ1-2; a possible D gene is TRBD1 (6 bases). The CDR3 consists of 17 residues. CDR1 and CDR2 from the germline V gene are MGHDK and SYGVNS. Trimming removed 1 base from V and 2 bases from J, with 17 bases in between. Written as DNA, the CDR3 is TGTGCCAGCAGTGAATGGGGAGTGGGGGCGCAGAACTATGGCTACACCTTC. Residues: CASSEWGVGAQNYGYTF.

The chain is built from TRBV5-6 and TRBJ2-5; 9 bases match TRBD1. Unmatched junction bases numbered 8, after V lost 3 bases and J lost 5 bases. CDR3 size: 15 residues. CDR1 SGHDT and CDR2 YYEEEE come from the germline V gene. The CDR3 DNA is TGTGCCAGCAGCTCCACAGGGGGCGTCTGGGAGACCCAGTACTTC. It is translated as CASSSTGGVWETQYF.

The chain joins TRBV19 to TRBJ1-5; 11 bases are a match to TRBD1. V lost 7 bases to trimming and J lost 4 bases; unmatched junction nucleotides: 12. The CDR3 runs to 17 residues. Germline V gene data show CDR1 as LNHDA and CDR2 as SQIVND (reference sequence). CDR3 residues: CASTTGAGTGGNQPQHF. The CDR3 region has the DNA TGTGCCAGTACCACGGGGGCCGGGACAGGGGGTAATCAGCCCCAGCATTTT. Supplemented by reference TRBV19 and TRBJ1-5, the full variable domain reads DGGITQSPKYLFRKEGQNVTLSCEQNLNHDAMYWYRQDPGQGLRLIYYSQIVNDFQKGDIAEGYSVSREKKESFPLTVTSAQKNPTAFYLCASTTGAGTGGNQPQHFGDGTRLSIL.